These 21 T cell receptor beta chains share one sample of origin, sequenced in a study of neurological immune-mediated disorders. TCRdb itself ran the 5' RACE reads through MiXCR, one entry per CDR3 protein. The sample holds 49,000 or so distinct CDR3 sequences, about 15% seen once. The sample comprised PBMCs. Receptor source: a man between 60 and 75 years old in good health.

At least ten counts were recorded for this clonotype. This chain uses TRBV7-3 with TRBJ2-5; maybe TRBD1 (6 bases). Germline V gene sequence: CDR1 SGHTA, CDR2 FQGTGA. V dropped 6 bases and J dropped 2 bases, with 10 bases sitting between them. The CDR3 totals 13 residues. The CDR3 sequence: CASSRQDQETQYF. The CDR3, as DNA: TGTGCCAGCAGTCGACAGGATCAAGAGACCCAGTACTTC.

This chain uses TRBV7-6 with TRBJ2-5; TRBD2 aligns across 8 bases. This CDR3 has 16 residues. V lost 6 bases, J lost 5 bases, and 14 bases stayed unmatched. Germline CDR1 SGHVS, CDR2 FNYEAQ. CDR3 DNA: TGTGCCAGCAGTCGCAACCCAGGCGGGAGGCTTGAGACCCAGTACTTC. Its protein product is CASSRNPGGRLETQYF.

This clonotype was detected many times. The chain joins TRBV20-1 to TRBJ2-2; 15 bases align to TRBD2. With 3 bases clipped from V and 3 bases from J, the junction kept 5 bases outside the gene matches. The germline V gene has CDR1 DFQATT and CDR2 SNEGSKA (reference sequence). This CDR3 has 17 residues. CDR3 sequence (DNA): TGCAGTGCTAGCGGACTAGCGGGAGGGCCGGACACCGGGGAGCTGTTTTTT. Protein product: CSASGLAGGPDTGELFF.

This clonotype was recorded at least ten times. The chain links TRBV27 to TRBJ2-7, with TRBD1 matching over 7 bases. Germline V gene data show CDR1 as MNHEY and CDR2 as SMNVEV (reference sequence). This CDR3 comprises 13 residues. J was trimmed by 6 bases and V by 2 bases; bases with no gene match: 4. The CDR3 sequence: CASSLDRVGEQYF. The DNA for the CDR3 is TGTGCCAGCAGTTTAGACAGGGTAGGCGAGCAGTACTTC.

Only a few counts were recorded for this clonotype. V gene TRBV19 combines with J gene TRBJ2-1; TRBD2 aligns across 8 bases. This CDR3 has 16 amino acids. With 3 bases clipped from V and 4 bases from J, the junction kept 8 bases outside the gene matches. Germline V gene sequence: CDR1 LNHDA, CDR2 SQIVND (reference sequence). The CDR3: CASSIIAGTRYNEQFF. The CDR3 DNA sequence: TGTGCCAGTAGTATTATAGCCGGGACTAGGTACAATGAGCAGTTCTTC. Filled out from reference TRBV19 and TRBJ2-1, the complete variable domain reads DGGITQSPKYLFRKEGQNVTLSCEQNLNHDAMYWYRQDPGQGLRLIYYSQIVNDFQKGDIAEGYSVSREKKESFPLTVTSAQKNPTAFYLCASSIIAGTRYNEQFFGPGTRLTVL.

This clonotype appeared once. Since a much larger clone is just one base distant, this may be a read error. The chain uses TRBV10-3 and TRBJ1-1, with 9 bases aligning to TRBD1. Germline V lookup: CDR1 ENHRY, CDR2 SYGVKD. This CDR3 has 14 residues. CDR3 residues: CAISETGGGGEALF. The CDR3 DNA follows: TGTGCCATCAGTGAGACAGGGGGCGGGGGTGAAGCTTTATTT.

To note about this clonotype: Possible read error: a much larger clone is one base away. V usage is TRBV11-2 and J usage is TRBJ2-1, with D perhaps assigned TRBD1 or TRBD2 (5 bases each). This CDR3 spans 14 amino acids. Germline-derived CDR1 and CDR2 are SGHAT and FQNNGV. Trimming removed 6 bases at V and 9 bases at J, with 18 bases between. CDR3 region: CASSPHGARGEQFF. CDR3 coding DNA: TGTGCCAGCAGTCCGCACGGGGCCCGGGGTGAGCAGTTCTTC.

To note about this clonotype: Sequence at one end of the junction differs from germline and may be a read error. The chain links TRBV7-9 to TRBJ2-2; D perhaps matches TRBD2 (5 bases). Germline CDR1 is SEHNR and CDR2 is FQNEAQ (reference sequence). The CDR3 contains 15 residues. The CDR3: CASSLVTWNTGEPFF. The DNA for the CDR3 is TGTGCCAGCAGCTTAGTAACATGGAACACCGGGGAGCCGTTTTTT.

The genes are TRBV27 and TRBJ1-1; no clear D. The CDR3 extends over 19 amino acids. V was pared by 3 bases and J by 0 bases, with 23 bases between. Looked up from germline, CDR1 is MNHEY and CDR2 is SMNVEV (reference sequence). CDR3 residues: CASSLVRPSRIPMNTEAFF. Written as DNA, the CDR3 is TGTGCCAGCAGTTTGGTCAGACCATCAAGAATACCCATGAACACTGAAGCTTTCTTT.

Ten or more counts support this clonotype. The CDR3 region is CASSSGRGATLWANVLTF. The DNA of the CDR3 is TGTGCCAGCAGCTCTGGCAGGGGAGCCACTCTCTGGGCCAACGTCCTGACTTTC. The J gene is TRBJ2-6, the V gene TRBV5-6; D may be TRBD1 (6 bases). CDR3 size: 18 residues. V was shortened by 3 bases and J by 5 bases, with 21 bases between the two germline ends. Germline V gene data show CDR1 as SGHDT and CDR2 as YYEEEE.

Ten or more counts support this clonotype. The V and J genes are TRBV29-1 and TRBJ2-1; 7 bases agree with TRBD2. After removal of 4 bases from V and 2 bases from J, the junction contained 8 bases not matched to a gene. CDR1 SQVTM and CDR2 ANQGSEA come from the germline V gene. This CDR3 is 15 amino acids long. The CDR3 loop reads CSVVWRESPYNEQFF. The CDR3 nucleotides read TGCAGCGTTGTTTGGCGGGAGAGCCCCTACAATGAGCAGTTCTTC.

This clonotype was seen ten or more times. The V and J genes are TRBV24-1 and TRBJ2-1; D gene uncertain. Germline values: CDR1 KGHDR, CDR2 SFDVKD. V was cut by 3 bases and J by 0 bases, with 8 bases left in between. The CDR3 spans 15 residues. The CDR3 is CATSDQGGSYNEQFF. The CDR3 coding sequence is TGTGCCACCAGTGATCAAGGTGGCTCCTACAATGAGCAGTTCTTC.

This clonotype showed up many times. The V gene is TRBV7-8, the J gene TRBJ2-7; no reliable D call. Germline CDR1 is SGHVS and CDR2 is FQNEAQ. The CDR3 has 12 residues. Trimming removed 4 bases from V and 4 bases from J, with 8 bases in between. CDR3 sequence: CASSSESYEQYF. As DNA, the CDR3 is TGTGCCAGCAGCTCAGAGTCTTACGAGCAGTACTTC.

This clonotype was seen ten or more times. V is TRBV7-3 and J is TRBJ2-1; the match to TRBD2 covers 8 bases. Looked up from germline, CDR1 is SGHTA and CDR2 is FQGTGA. CDR3 length equals 17 residues. J was trimmed by 0 bases and V by 5 bases; bases with no gene match: 9. CDR3 sequence (DNA): TGTGCCAGCAGCCTCGTTTCTAGCGGGTACTCCTACAATGAGCAGTTCTTC. Protein product: CASSLVSSGYSYNEQFF.

This clonotype was recorded many times. This chain uses TRBV5-1 with TRBJ1-1; perhaps TRBD1 as D (6 bases). V lost 2 bases and J 1 base, leaving 9 bases between the germline ends. The CDR3 sequence is 14 residues long. Germline-derived CDR1 and CDR2 are SGHRS and YFSETQ. Here the CDR3 reads CASSFGGENTEAFF. CDR3 DNA: TGCGCCAGCAGCTTCGGGGGCGAGAACACTGAAGCTTTCTTT.

The chain couples TRBV5-6 to TRBJ2-7; the D call may be TRBD1 or TRBD2 (6 bases each). V was trimmed by 0 bases and J by 2 bases, leaving 15 bases between them. The CDR3 has 16 amino acids. CDR1 is SGHDT, CDR2 YYEEEE, per germline. The chain's CDR3 is CASSLGLLGGAYEQYF. The CDR3 DNA reads as TGTGCCAGCAGCTTGGGGCTGCTGGGGGGCGCCTACGAGCAGTACTTC.

There are many counts of this clonotype. J is TRBJ2-5 and V is TRBV7-2; D gene ambiguous. Per germline, CDR1 SGHTA and CDR2 FQGNSA. The CDR3 length is 14 residues. The germline V and J ends were trimmed by 7 bases and 5 bases, with 17 bases remaining between them. The CDR3 DNA reads TGTGCCAGCACCTTGTCCTCCGAGGCGGAGACCCAGTACTTC. Amino acids: CASTLSSEAETQYF.

This CDR3 is CASRAGGRSTDTQYF. The CDR3 DNA sequence: TGTGCCAGCAGGGCGGGAGGGCGTAGCACAGATACGCAGTATTTT. The V and J genes are TRBV7-9 and TRBJ2-3; 9 positions agree with TRBD2. Per germline, CDR1 SEHNR and CDR2 FQNEAQ (reference sequence). The CDR3 is 15 amino acids. V was pared by 6 bases and J by 0 bases, with 4 bases of the junction left unmatched.

This clonotype was seen ten or more times. The CDR3: CASSPVQNTGELFF. DNA of the CDR3: TGTGCCAGCTCACCAGTTCAGAACACCGGGGAGCTGTTTTTT. The chain has TRBV18 and TRBJ2-2; D uncertain. CDR1 and CDR2 (germline): KGHSH, LQKENI. The V gene lost 2 bases and the J gene lost 1 base, with 5 bases spanning the gap. The CDR3 loop spans 14 amino acids.

In its sample, this clonotype was seen many times. The genes are TRBV10-3 and TRBJ2-2; the D gene could be TRBD1 or TRBD2 (6 bases each). The V gene's germline CDR1 is ENHRY and CDR2 SYGVKD. V shed 6 bases and J shed 1 base, with 9 bases lying between them. The CDR3 is 14 residues long. The CDR3 loop is CAISGGQNTGELFF. The CDR3 nucleotides are TGTGCCATCAGCGGGGGCCAGAACACCGGGGAGCTGTTTTTT.

This clonotype was detected ten times or more. The chain joins TRBV3-1 to TRBJ1-1, with D unresolved. This CDR3 is built from 15 residues. Germline values: CDR1 LGHDT, CDR2 YNNKEL (reference sequence). V lost 5 bases and J lost 4, with 17 bases in between. The CDR3: CASSKQDVAATEAFF. The CDR3 DNA follows: TGTGCCAGCAGCAAACAAGATGTGGCGGCCACTGAAGCTTTCTTT.